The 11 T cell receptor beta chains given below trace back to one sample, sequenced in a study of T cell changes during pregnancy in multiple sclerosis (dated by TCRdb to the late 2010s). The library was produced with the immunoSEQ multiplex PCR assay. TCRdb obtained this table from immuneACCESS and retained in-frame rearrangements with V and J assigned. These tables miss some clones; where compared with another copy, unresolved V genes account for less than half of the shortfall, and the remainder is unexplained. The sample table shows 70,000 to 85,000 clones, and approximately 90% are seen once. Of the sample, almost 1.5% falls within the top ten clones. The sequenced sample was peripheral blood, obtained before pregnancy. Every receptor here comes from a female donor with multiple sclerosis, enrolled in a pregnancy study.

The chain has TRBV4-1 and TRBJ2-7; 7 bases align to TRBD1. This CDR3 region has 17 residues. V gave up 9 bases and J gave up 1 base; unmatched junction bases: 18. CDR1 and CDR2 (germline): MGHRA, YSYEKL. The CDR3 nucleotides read TGCGCCAGAAATGACAGGGCCTCCGAAAAATCTTCCTACGAGCAGTACTTC. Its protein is CARNDRASEKSSYEQYF.

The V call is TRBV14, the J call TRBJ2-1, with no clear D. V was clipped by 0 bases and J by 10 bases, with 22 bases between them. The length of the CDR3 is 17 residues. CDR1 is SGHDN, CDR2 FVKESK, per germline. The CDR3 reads CASSQERRLLYSKEQFF. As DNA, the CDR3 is TGTGCCAGCAGCCAAGAACGTAGGCTTCTTTACAGTAAAGAGCAGTTCTTC. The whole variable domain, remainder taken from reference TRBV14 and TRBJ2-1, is EAGVTQFPSHSVIEKGQTVTLRCDPISGHDNLYWYRRVMGKEIKFLLHFVKESKQDESGMPNNRFLAERTGGTYSTLKVQPAELEDSGVYFCASSQERRLLYSKEQFFGPGTRLTVL.

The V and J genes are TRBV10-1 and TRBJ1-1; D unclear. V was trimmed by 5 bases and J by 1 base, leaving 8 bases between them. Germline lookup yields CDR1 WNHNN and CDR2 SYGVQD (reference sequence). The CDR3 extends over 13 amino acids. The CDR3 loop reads CASSKRGNTEAFF. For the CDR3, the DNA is TGCGCCAGCAGTAAGCGGGGGAACACTGAAGCTTTCTTT.

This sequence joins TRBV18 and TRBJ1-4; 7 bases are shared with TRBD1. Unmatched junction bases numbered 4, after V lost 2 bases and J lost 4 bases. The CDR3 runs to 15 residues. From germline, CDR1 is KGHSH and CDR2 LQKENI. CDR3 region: CASSPGDSSNEKLFF. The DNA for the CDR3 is TGTGCCAGCTCACCAGGGGACAGTAGTAATGAAAAACTGTTTTTT.

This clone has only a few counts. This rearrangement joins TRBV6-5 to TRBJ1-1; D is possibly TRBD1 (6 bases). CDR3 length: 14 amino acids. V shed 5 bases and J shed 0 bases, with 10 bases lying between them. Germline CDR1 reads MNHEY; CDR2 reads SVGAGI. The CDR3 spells CASSKDRLNTEAFF. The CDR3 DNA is TGTGCCAGCAGTAAGGACAGATTGAACACTGAAGCTTTCTTT.

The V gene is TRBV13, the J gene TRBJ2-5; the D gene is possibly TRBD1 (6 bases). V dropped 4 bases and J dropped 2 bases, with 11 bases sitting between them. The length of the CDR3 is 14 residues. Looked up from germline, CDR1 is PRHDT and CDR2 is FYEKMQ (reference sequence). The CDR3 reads CASSSRTEQETQYF. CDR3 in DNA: TGTGCCAGCAGCTCCCGGACAGAGCAAGAGACCCAGTACTTC.

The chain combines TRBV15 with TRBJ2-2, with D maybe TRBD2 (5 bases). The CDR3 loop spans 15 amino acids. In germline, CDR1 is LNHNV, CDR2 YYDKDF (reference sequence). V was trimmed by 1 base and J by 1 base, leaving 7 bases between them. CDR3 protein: CATSRASRNTGELFF. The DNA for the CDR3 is TGTGCCACCAGCAGAGCTAGCAGGAACACCGGGGAGCTGTTTTTT. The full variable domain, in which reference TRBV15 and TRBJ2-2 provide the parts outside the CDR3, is DAMVIQNPRYQVTQFGKPVTLSCSQTLNHNVMYWYQQKSSQAPKLLFHYYDKDFNNEADTPDNFQSRRPNTSFCFLDIRSPGLGDTAMYLCATSRASRNTGELFFGEGSRLTVL.

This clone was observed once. The CDR3 sequence: CASSPQGVETQYF. CDR3 in DNA: TGTGCCAGCAGCCCCCAGGGGGTTGAGACCCAGTACTTC. This chain connects TRBV7-3 to TRBJ2-5; TRBD1 matches 7 bases. The germline V gene encodes CDR1 SGHTA and CDR2 FQGTGA. The CDR3 is made up of 13 amino acids. The V and J ends lost 5 bases and 5 bases, in that order; junction bases with no gene match: 5.

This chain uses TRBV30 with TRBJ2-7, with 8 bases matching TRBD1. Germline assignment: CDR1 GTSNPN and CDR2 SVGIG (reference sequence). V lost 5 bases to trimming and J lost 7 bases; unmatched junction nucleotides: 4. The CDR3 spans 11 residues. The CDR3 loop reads CAWDRGGEQYF. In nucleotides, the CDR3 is TGTGCCTGGGACAGGGGAGGTGAGCAGTACTTC.

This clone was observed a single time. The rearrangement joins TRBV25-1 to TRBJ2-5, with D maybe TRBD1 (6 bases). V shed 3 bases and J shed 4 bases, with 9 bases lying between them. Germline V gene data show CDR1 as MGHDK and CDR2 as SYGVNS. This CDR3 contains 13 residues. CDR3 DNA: TGTGCCAGCAGTGACCCAGGGGTAGAGACCCAGTACTTC. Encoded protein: CASSDPGVETQYF. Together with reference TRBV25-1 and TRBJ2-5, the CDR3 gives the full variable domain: EADIYQTPRYLVIGTGKKITLECSQTMGHDKMYWYQQDPGMELHLIHYSYGVNSTEKGDLSSESTVSRIRTEHFPLTLESARPSHTSQYLCASSDPGVETQYFGPGTRLLVL.

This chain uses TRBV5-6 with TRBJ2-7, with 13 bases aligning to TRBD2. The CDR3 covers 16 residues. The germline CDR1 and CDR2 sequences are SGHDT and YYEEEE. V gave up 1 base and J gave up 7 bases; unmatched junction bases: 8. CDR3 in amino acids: CASSLTPGLAGLEQYF. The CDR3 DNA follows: TGTGCCAGCAGCTTGACCCCGGGACTAGCGGGGCTGGAGCAGTACTTC.